This T cell receptor (beta chain) was found in a study of blood T cell repertoires in COVID-19 (dated by TCRdb to 2018 to 2020). At the level of the whole study: The collaborator samples originated in the United States, Italy and Spain and spanned the acute and convalescent phases of COVID-19. The dataset comprised deeply sampled blood TCRbeta repertoires from subjects exposed to, actively infected with, or recovered from COVID-19. The material from the prospective study consisted of cDNA or gDNA derived from T cells, B-cell-depleted T cells, or PBMCs. The sample metadata nearly always contained a de-identified subject ID, COVID-19 status, age in years and sex. The repertoires were released in a freely available public database meant as a resource for research on the immune response to SARS-CoV-2. HLA class I and class II types, where available, came from metadata supplied by the sample provider rather than from assay-based typing. Samples were obtained from the ongoing ImmuneRACE study (first 160 participants) and from roughly 1,300 subjects provided by 6 global collaborators.

A word on this clone: Its antigen is not yet known. There are no base qualities to consult, and no much larger clone falls within one base.

Participants in the prospective study were aged roughly 18 to 100 years, lived in over 20 United States geographic areas, and enrolled through a virtual design. In the prospective study, participants were assigned to cohorts based on the clinical history participants reported in a screening survey and a study questionnaire. For ImmuneRACE Cohort 3, a participant was defined as recovered based on two consecutive negative NP/OP PCR tests, clearance by a healthcare professional, or resolution of symptoms. In the prospective study, whole blood, serum and a nasopharyngeal or oropharyngeal swab were collected from each participant by mobile phlebotomists. Prospective study participants could optionally give additional blood draws and questionnaires over a 2-month period. Blood samples from the prospective study were shipped frozen or at room temperature prior to DNA extraction. The immunoSEQ Assay, a bias-controlled multiplex PCR, was used to amplify TCRbeta CDR3 regions from genomic DNA. Per the source publication's procedure: Within the assay, amplification of reference gene primers was used to estimate how many nucleated cells each sample contained. To quantify the absolute abundance of each unique TCRbeta CDR3 rearrangement, sequence reads were collapsed and filtered. For each sample, productive Simpson clonality was calculated as the square root of Simpson's diversity index across productive rearrangements. Not all clones reach the TCRdb copy of this immuneACCESS table, which keeps in-frame sequences only. Checked studies attribute under half of the gap to unresolved V genes and leave the rest unexplained. V and J calls plus clone size are reproduced from that table; the DNA served to infer D and trimming. Recorded for this sample are more than 250,000 clones; about 83% of them occurred a single time. The ten top clones hold roughly 6.3% of the sample.

On the study overall, not on this receptor specifically: Clinical and demographic metadata were provided uncurated, with the amount varying by source and participant.

From its cysteine to its phenylalanine, the CDR3 spans 15 amino acids. CDR3 DNA only is kept here, 45 bases in frame from base 1. CDR1 and CDR2 were assigned from the germline V gene (reference sequence) as SEHNR and FQNEAQ. Trimming takes 2 bases off V and 6 bases off J; junction bases not matched to a gene: 7. The specimen was PBMCs or T cells enriched from blood (not recorded which). This TCR derives from a woman between 35 and 50 years old who had recovered from COVID-19. The receptor chain draws on TRBV7-9 and TRBJ2-3; TRBD1 matches 8 bases in the middle. CDR3 loop: CASSLNQGAVDTQYF. The DNA sequence is TGTGCCAGCAGCTTAAATCAGGGGGCGGTGGATACGCAGTATTTT.